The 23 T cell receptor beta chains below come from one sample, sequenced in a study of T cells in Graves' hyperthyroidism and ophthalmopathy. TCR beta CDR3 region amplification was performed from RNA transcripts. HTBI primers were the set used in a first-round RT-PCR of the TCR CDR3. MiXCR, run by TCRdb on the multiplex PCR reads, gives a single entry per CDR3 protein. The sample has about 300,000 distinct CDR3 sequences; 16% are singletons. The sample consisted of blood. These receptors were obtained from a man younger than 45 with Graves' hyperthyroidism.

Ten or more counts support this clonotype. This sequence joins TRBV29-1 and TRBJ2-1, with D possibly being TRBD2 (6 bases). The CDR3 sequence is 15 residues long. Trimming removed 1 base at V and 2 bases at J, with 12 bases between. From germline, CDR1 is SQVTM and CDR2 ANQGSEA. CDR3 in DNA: TGCAGCGTTGAAGGCGTAAGCGGGCCCTACAATGAGCAGTTCTTC. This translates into CSVEGVSGPYNEQFF.

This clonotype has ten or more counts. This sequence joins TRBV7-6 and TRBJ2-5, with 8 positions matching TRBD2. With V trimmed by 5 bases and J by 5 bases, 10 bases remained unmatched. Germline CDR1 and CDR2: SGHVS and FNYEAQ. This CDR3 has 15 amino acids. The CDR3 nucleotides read TGTGCCAGCAGCCCCCGACTAGCGCCGGGGGAGACCCAGTACTTC. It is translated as CASSPRLAPGETQYF. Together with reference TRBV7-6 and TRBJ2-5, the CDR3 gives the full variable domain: GAGVSQSPRYKVTKRGQDVALRCDPISGHVSLYWYRQALGQGPEFLTYFNYEAQQDKSGLPNDRFSAERPEGSISTLTIQRTEQRDSAMYRCASSPRLAPGETQYFGPGTRLLVL.

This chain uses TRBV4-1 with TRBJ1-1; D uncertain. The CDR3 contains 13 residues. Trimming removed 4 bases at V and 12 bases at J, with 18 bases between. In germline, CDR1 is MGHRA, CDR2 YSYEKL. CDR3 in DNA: TGCGCCAGCAGCCGCGTCCGACCCGCATCGCCTTTCTTT. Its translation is CASSRVRPASPFF.

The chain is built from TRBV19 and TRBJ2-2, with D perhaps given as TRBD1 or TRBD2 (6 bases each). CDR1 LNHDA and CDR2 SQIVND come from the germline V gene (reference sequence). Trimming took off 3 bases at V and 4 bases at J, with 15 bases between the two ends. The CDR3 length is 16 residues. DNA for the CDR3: TGTGCCAGTAGTATGGTGGGGGGCAGTAGCACCGGGGAGCTGTTTTTT. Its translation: CASSMVGGSSTGELFF.

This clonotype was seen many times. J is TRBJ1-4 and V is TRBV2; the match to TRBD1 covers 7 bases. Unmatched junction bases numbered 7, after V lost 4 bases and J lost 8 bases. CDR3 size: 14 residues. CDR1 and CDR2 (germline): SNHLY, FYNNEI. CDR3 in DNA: TGTGCCAGCAGTGCCCAGGGGGGAAACGAAAAACTGTTTTTT. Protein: CASSAQGGNEKLFF.

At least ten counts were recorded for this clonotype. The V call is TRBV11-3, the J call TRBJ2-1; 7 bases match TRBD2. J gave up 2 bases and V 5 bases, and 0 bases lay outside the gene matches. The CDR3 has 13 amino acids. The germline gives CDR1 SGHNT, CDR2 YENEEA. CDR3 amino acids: CASSGGAYNEQFF. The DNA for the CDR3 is TGTGCCAGCAGCGGGGGGGCCTACAATGAGCAGTTCTTC.

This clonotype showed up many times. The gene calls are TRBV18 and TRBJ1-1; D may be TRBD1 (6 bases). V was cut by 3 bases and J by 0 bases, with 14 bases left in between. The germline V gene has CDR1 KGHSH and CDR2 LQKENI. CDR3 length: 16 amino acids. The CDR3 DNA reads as TGTGCCAGCTCACCTCGACAGGCCACAATGAACACTGAAGCTTTCTTT. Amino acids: CASSPRQATMNTEAFF.

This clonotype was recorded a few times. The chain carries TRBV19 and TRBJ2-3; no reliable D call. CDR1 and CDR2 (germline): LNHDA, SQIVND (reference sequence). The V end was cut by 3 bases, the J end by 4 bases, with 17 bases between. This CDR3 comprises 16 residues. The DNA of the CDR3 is TGTGCCAGTAGTATGGACCGCTACGGACCCTCAGATACGCAGTATTTT. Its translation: CASSMDRYGPSDTQYF.

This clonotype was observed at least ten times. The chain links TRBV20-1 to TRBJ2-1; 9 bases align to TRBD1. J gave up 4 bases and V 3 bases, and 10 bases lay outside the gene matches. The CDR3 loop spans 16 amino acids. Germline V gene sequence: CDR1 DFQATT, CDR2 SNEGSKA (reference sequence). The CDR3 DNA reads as TGCAGTGCTAGTCCCGGGACAGGGAGAGGATACAATGAGCAGTTCTTC. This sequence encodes CSASPGTGRGYNEQFF.

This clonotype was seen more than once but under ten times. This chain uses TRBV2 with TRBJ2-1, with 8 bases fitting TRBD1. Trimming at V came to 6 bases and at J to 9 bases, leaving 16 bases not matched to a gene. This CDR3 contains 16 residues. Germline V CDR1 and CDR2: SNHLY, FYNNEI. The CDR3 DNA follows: TGTGCCAGCAGCGGTCGGCTGACAGGGGACTCCGGTGAGCAGTTCTTC. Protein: CASSGRLTGDSGEQFF.

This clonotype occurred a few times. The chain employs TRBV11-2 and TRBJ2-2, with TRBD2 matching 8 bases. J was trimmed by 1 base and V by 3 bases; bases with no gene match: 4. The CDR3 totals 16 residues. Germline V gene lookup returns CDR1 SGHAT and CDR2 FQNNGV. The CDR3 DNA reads TGTGCCAGCAGCTTGGGGAGCGGGAGGAACACCGGGGAGCTGTTTTTT. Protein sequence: CASSLGSGRNTGELFF.

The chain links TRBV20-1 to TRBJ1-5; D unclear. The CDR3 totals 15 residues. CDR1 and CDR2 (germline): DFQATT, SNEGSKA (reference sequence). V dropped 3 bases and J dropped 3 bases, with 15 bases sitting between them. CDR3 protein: CSASSFGSLNQPQHF. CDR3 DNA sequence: TGCAGTGCTAGCTCTTTTGGTTCCCTCAATCAGCCCCAGCATTTT.

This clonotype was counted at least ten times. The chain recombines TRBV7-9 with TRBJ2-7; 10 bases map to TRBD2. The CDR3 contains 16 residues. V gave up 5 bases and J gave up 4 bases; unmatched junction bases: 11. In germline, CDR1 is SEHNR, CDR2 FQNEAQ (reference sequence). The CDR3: CASSLTSSGSGYEQYF. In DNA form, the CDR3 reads TGTGCCAGCAGCCTCACTTCTAGCGGGAGCGGGTACGAGCAGTACTTC.

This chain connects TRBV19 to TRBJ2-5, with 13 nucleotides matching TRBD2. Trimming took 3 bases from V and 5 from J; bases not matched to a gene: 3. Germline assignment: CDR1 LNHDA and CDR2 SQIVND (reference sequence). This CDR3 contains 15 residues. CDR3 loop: CASSMGTSGVETQYF. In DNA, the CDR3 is TGTGCCAGTAGTATGGGGACTAGCGGGGTGGAGACCCAGTACTTC. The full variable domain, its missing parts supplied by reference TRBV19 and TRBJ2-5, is DGGITQSPKYLFRKEGQNVTLSCEQNLNHDAMYWYRQDPGQGLRLIYYSQIVNDFQKGDIAEGYSVSREKKESFPLTVTSAQKNPTAFYLCASSMGTSGVETQYFGPGTRLLVL.

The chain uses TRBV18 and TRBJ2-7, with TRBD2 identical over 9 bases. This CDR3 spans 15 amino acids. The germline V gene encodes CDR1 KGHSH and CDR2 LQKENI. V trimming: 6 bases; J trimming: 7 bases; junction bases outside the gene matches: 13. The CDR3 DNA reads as TGTGCCAGCTCGCAGACTAGCGGTCCCCTCGAGGAGCAGTACTTC. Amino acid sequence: CASSQTSGPLEEQYF.

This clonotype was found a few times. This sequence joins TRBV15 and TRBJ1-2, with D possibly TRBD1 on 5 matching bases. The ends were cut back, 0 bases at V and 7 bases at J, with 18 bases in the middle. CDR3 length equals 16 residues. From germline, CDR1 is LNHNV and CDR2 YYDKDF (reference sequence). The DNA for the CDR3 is TGTGCCACCAGCAGAGATCTGGGGCAGCAACCCCCTGGCTACACCTTC. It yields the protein CATSRDLGQQPPGYTF. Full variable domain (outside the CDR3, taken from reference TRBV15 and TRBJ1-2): DAMVIQNPRYQVTQFGKPVTLSCSQTLNHNVMYWYQQKSSQAPKLLFHYYDKDFNNEADTPDNFQSRRPNTSFCFLDIRSPGLGDTAMYLCATSRDLGQQPPGYTFGSGTRLTVV.

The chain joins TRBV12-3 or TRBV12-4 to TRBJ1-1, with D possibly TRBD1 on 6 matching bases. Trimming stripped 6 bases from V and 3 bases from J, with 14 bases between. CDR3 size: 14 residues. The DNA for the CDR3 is TGTGCCAGCAGCGTATTGAGACAGGACACTGAAGCTTTCTTT. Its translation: CASSVLRQDTEAFF.

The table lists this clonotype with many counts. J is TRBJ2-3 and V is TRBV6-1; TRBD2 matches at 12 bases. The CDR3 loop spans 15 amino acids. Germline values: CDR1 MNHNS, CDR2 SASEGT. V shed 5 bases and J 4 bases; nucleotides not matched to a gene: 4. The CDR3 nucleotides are TGTGCCAGCAGTTACGGACTAGCGGGATCAGATACGCAGTATTTT. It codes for CASSYGLAGSDTQYF.

For the CDR3, the DNA is TGTGCCAGCAGCAGGGACGGGGGAAATCAGCCCCAGCATTTT. Translation gives CASSRDGGNQPQHF. The chain couples TRBV5-6 to TRBJ1-5; tentatively, D is TRBD1 (5 bases). Germline CDR1 SGHDT, CDR2 YYEEEE. V lost 4 bases, J lost 4 bases, and 12 bases lay in between. The CDR3 loop spans 14 amino acids.

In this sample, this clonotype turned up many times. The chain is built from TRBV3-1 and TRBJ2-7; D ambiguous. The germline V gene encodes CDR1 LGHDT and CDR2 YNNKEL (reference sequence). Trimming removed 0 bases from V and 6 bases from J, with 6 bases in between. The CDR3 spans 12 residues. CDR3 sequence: CASSQDGVEQYF. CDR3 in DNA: TGTGCCAGCAGCCAAGATGGGGTCGAGCAGTACTTC.

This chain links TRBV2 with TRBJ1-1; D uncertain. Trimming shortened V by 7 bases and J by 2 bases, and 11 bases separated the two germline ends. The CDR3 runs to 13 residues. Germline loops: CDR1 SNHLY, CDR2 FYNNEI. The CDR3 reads CASKRFSNTEAFF. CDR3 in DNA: TGTGCCAGCAAGAGGTTCTCTAACACTGAAGCTTTCTTT. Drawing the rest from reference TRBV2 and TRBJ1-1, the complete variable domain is EPEVTQTPSHQVTQMGQEVILRCVPISNHLYFYWYRQILGQKVEFLVSFYNNEISEKSEIFDDQFSVERPDGSNFTLKIRSTKLEDSAMYFCASKRFSNTEAFFGQGTRLTVV.

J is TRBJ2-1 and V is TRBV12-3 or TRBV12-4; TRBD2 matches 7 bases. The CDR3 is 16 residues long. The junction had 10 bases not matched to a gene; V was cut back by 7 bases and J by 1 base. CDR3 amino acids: CASTQPSGLSYNEQFF. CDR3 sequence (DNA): TGTGCCAGCACCCAGCCTAGCGGTTTATCCTACAATGAGCAGTTCTTC.

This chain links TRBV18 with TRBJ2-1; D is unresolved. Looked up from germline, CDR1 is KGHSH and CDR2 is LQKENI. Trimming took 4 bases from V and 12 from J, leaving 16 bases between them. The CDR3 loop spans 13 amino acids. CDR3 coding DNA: TGTGCCAGCTCACAGAACCCTAGGGATCTGCAGTTCTTC. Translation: CASSQNPRDLQFF.